This is a list of T cell receptor beta chains from one sample in a study of cytomegalovirus exposure and HLA in healthy donors. Assay: immunoSEQ multiplex PCR; the TCRdb copy retains only in-frame clones and omits some. The repertoire holds more than 90,000 clones, with around 76% as singletons. The sequenced sample was PBMCs. These TCRs come from a man aged 40-55 years in good health and CMV-seropositive. Each CDR3 is given with its conserved first and last residue. Fields, in order: clone size, V gene, J gene, D gene, CDR3 protein. The D gene is left open where the match is weak. Only some rows state a clone size, as once, few, many or a class for expanded clones.

>NA|TRBV7-2|TRBJ2-7|NA
CASSLLLAPYEQYF
>NA|TRBV2|TRBJ1-1|TRBD1
CASTTQGEDTEAFF
>NA|TRBV9|TRBJ2-1|NA
CASSDTGGGQFF
>once|TRBV7-8|TRBJ2-5|NA
CASSLLAGAMETQYF
>NA|TRBV10-3|TRBJ2-3|TRBD2
CAISESTSGGAADTQYF
>NA|TRBV28|TRBJ2-3|NA
CASSGEGTDTQYF
>NA|TRBV27|TRBJ1-4|TRBD1
CASSPRQGRGKLFF
>NA|TRBV10-3|TRBJ1-5|NA
CAISAGDGQPQHF
>NA|TRBV28|TRBJ1-1|NA
CASSPGENSPRNTEAFF
>few|TRBV6-1|TRBJ2-1|TRBD2
CASSESAGGSVEQFF
>NA|TRBV6-1|TRBJ1-5|TRBD1
CASTLDRNQPQHF
>NA|TRBV13|TRBJ2-7|NA
CASSLESFGGIRDEQYF
>few|TRBV10-3|TRBJ2-7|TRBD1
CAIRMEGTGKYEQYF
>once|TRBV19|TRBJ2-5|NA
CASSDGGAAKETQYF
>NA|TRBV5-1|TRBJ2-1|NA
CASSPGATGTEQFF
>NA|TRBV19|TRBJ1-1|NA
CASGGVAEAFF
>NA|TRBV5-1|TRBJ2-7|TRBD1
CASSPGTGSYEQYF
>NA|TRBV11-2|TRBJ2-1|TRBD1
CASSLGTGGSNEQFF
>NA|TRBV5-1|TRBJ2-3|TRBD2
CASSAGLAITDTQYF
>once|TRBV7-2|TRBJ2-7|NA
CASSLKQGYEQYF
>NA|TRBV10-3|TRBJ2-1|TRBD2
CAISGLAGPNNEQFF
>NA|TRBV21-1|TRBJ1-2|NA
CASTRLDRTRANYGYTF
>once|TRBV10-1|TRBJ2-3|TRBD2
CASSDWTSGRAADTQYF
>once|TRBV5-1|TRBJ2-3|TRBD2
CASSLAGTSASTDTQYF
>NA|TRBV2|TRBJ2-7|TRBD1
CASSGAATGVDEQYF